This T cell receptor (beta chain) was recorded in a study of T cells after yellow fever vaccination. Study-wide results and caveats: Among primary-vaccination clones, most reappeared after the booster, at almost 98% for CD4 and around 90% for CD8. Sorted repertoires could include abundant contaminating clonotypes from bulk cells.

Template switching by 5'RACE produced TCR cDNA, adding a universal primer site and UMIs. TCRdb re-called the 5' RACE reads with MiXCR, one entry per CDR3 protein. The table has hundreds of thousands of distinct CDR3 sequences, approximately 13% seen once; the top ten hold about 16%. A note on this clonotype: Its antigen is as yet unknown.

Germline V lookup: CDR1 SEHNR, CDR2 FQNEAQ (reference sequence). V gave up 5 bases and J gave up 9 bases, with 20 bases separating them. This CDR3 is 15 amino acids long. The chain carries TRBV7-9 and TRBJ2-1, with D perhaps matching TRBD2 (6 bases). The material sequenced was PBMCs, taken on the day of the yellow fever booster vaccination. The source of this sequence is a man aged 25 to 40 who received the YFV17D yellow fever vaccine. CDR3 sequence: CASSPPRAGWSEQFF. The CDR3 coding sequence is TGTGCCAGCAGCCCTCCCCGGGCGGGATGGTCTGAGCAGTTCTTC.